This paragraph covers one T cell receptor beta chain sequence. This entry is derived from a study of blood T cell repertoires in COVID-19. Libraries were prepared by immunoSEQ multiplex PCR; TCRdb keeps only in-frame clonotypes and omits some of them. This sample has about 36,000 clones, with 78% found just once. The CDR3 is made up of 14 amino acids. Germline V lookup: CDR1 SGHNT, CDR2 YENEEA. The trim removed 3 bases at V and 5 bases at J, leaving 0 bases unmatched. Sequenced sample: peripheral blood. The gene calls are TRBV11-3 and TRBJ2-3, with 12 bases aligning to TRBD2. This clonotype originated in a man aged 55 to 70 with acute or convalescent COVID-19. DNA for the CDR3: TGTGCCAGCAGCTTGACTAGCGGGAGAGATACGCAGTATTTT. This encodes CASSLTSGRDTQYF.